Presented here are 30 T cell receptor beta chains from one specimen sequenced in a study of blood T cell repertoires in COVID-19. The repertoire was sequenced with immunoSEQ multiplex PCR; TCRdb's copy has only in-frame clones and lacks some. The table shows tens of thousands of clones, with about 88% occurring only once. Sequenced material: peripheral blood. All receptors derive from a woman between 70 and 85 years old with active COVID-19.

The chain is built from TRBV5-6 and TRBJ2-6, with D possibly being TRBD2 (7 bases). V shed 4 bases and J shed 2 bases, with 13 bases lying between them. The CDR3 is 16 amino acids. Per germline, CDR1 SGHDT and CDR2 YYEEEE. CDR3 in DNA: TGTGCCAGCAGCCCGGGGGGCCAACCTGGGGCCAACGTCCTGACTTTC. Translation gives CASSPGGQPGANVLTF.

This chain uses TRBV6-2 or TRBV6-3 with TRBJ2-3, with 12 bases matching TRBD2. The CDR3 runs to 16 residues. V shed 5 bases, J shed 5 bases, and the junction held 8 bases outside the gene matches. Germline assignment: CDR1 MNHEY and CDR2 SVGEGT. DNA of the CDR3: TGTGCCAGCAGTGCCACTAGCGGGAGGAGGATAGATACGCAGTATTTT. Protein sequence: CASSATSGRRIDTQYF.

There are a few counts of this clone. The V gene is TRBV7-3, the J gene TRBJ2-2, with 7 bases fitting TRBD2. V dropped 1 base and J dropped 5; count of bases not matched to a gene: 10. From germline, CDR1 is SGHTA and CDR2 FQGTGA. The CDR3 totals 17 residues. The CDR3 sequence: CASSLNNVRGGTGELFF. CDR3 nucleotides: TGTGCCAGCAGCTTAAATAATGTCCGCGGGGGTACCGGGGAGCTGTTTTTT.

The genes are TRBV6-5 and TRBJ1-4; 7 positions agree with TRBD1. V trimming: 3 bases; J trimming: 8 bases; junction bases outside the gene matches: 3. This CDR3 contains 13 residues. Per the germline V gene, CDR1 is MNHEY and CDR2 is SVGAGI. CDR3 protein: CASSYLRGEKLFF. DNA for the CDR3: TGTGCCAGCAGTTATCTCAGGGGGGAAAAACTGTTTTTT.

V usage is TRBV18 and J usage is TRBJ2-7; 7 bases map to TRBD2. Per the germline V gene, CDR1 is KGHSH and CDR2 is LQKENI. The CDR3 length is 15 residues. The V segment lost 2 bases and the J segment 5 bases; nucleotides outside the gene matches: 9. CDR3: CASSPIGGGSDEQYF. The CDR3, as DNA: TGTGCCAGCTCACCAATTGGGGGGGGGAGCGACGAGCAGTACTTC.

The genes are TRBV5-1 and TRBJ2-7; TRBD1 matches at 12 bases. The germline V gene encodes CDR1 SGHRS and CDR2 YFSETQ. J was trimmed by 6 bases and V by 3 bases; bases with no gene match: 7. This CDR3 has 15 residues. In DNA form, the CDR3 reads TGCGCCAGCAGCTGGAGGGACAGGGGGCTTGGCGAGCAGTACTTC. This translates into CASSWRDRGLGEQYF.

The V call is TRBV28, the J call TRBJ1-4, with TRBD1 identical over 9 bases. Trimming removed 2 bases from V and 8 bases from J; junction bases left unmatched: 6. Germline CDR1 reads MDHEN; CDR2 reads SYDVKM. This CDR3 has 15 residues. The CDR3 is CASSLADRGAEKLFF. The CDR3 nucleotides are TGTGCCAGCAGTTTAGCGGACAGGGGAGCGGAAAAACTGTTTTTT.

CDR3 loop: CASSLTGQGGDTIYF. The DNA for the CDR3 is TGCGCCAGCAGCTTAACCGGACAGGGTGGGGACACCATATATTTT. This rearrangement joins TRBV5-1 to TRBJ1-3; 8 bases map to TRBD1. The CDR3 is made up of 15 amino acids. The V and J ends lost 2 bases and 8 bases, in that order; junction bases with no gene match: 9. Per the germline V gene, CDR1 is SGHRS and CDR2 is YFSETQ.

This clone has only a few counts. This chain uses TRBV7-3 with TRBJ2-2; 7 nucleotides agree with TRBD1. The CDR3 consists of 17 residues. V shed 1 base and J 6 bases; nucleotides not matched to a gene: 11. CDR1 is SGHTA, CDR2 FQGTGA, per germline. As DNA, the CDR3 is TGTGCCAGCAGCTTAAGGCCCCCTACAGGGGAGTCCGGGGAGCTGTTTTTT. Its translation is CASSLRPPTGESGELFF.

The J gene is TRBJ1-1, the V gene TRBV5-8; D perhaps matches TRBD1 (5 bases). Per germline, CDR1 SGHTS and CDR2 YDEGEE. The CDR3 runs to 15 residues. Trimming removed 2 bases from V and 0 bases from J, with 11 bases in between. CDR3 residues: CASSFGGKVNTEAFF. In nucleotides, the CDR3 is TGTGCCAGCAGCTTCGGGGGGAAGGTGAACACTGAAGCTTTCTTT.

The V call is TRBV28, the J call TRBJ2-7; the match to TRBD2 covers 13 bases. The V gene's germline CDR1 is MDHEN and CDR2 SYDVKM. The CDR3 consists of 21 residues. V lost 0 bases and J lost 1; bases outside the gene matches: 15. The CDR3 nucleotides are TGTGCCAGCAGTTTATGGTCCTTTCCGGGACTAGCGGGACCGCGATCCTACGAGCAGTACTTC. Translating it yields CASSLWSFPGLAGPRSYEQYF.

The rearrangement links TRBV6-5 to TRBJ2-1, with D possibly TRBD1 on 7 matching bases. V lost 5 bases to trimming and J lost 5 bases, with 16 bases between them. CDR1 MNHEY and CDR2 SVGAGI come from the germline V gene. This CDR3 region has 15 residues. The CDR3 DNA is TGTGCCAGCAGTAGACAGGGACTCGACGACAATGAGCAGTTCTTC. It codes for CASSRQGLDDNEQFF.

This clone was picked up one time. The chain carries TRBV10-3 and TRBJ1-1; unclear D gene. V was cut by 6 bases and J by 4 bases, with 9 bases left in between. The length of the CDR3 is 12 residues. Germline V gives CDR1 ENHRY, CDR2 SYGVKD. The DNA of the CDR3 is TGTGCCATCAGAGGACTAGTCACTGAAGCTTTCTTT. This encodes CAIRGLVTEAFF.

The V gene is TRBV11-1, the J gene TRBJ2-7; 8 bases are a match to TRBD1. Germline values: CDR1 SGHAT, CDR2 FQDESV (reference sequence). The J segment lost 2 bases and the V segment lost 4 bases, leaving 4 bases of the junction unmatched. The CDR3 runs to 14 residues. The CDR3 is CASSWTGLTYEQYF. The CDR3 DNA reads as TGTGCCAGCAGCTGGACAGGGCTGACCTACGAGCAGTACTTC.

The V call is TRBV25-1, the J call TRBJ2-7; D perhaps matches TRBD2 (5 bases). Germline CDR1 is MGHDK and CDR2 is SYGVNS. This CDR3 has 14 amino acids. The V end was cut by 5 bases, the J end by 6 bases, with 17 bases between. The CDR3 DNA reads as TGTGCCAGCAGTTTGGACCTAGAGGGCCCCGAGCAGTACTTC. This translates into CASSLDLEGPEQYF.

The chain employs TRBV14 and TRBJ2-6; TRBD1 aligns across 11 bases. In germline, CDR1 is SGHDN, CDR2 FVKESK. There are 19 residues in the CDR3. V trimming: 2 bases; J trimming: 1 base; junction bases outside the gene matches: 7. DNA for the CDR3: TGTGCCAGCAGCCAATATCGGGGACAGGGGGGTTCTGGGGCCAACGTCCTGACTTTC. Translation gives CASSQYRGQGGSGANVLTF.

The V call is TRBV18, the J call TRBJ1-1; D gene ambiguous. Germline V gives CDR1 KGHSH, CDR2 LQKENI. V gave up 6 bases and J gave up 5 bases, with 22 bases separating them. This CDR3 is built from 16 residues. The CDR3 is CASSSNVQKGGTEAFF. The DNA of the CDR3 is TGTGCCAGCTCCTCAAATGTACAGAAAGGAGGAACTGAAGCTTTCTTT.

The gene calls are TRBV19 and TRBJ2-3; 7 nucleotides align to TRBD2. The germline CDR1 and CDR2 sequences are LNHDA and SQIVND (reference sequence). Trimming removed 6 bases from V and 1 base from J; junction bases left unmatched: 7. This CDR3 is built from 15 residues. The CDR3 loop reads CASRPAAGGTDTQYF. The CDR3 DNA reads TGTGCCAGTAGACCCGCGGCGGGGGGCACAGATACGCAGTATTTT.

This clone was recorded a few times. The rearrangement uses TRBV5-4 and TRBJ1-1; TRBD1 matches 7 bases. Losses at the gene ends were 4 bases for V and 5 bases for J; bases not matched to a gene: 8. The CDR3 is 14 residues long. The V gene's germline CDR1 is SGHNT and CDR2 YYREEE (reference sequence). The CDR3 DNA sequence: TGTGCCAGCAGCGCCGAGGGGGCCAGGACTGAAGCTTTCTTT. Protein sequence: CASSAEGARTEAFF.

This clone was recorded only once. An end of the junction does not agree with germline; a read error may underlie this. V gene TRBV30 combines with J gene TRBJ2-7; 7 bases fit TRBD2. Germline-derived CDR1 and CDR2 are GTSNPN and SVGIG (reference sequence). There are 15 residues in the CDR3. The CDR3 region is CAWEAGIIMSSEQYF. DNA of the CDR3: TGTGCCTGGGAAGCGGGAATAATAATGTCCTCCGAGCAGTACTTC.

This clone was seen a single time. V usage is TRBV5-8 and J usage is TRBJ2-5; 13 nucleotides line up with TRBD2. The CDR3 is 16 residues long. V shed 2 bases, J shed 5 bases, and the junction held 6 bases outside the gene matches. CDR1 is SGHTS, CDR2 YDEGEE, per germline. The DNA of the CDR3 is TGTGCCAGCAGCTTCACCTCGGGACTAGCGGGGGAGACCCAGTACTTC. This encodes CASSFTSGLAGETQYF.

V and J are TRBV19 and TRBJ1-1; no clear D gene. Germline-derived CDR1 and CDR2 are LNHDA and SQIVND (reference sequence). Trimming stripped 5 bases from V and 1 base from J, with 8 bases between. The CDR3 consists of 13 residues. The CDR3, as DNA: TGTGCCAGTAGTCGACACAGGAACACTGAAGCTTTCTTT. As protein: CASSRHRNTEAFF.

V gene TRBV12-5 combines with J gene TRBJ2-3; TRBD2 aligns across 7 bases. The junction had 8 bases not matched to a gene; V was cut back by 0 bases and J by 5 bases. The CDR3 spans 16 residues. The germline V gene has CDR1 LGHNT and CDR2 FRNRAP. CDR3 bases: TGTGCTAGTGGTTTGGTAAGGGGCGGGAGACAAGATACGCAGTATTTT. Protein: CASGLVRGGRQDTQYF.

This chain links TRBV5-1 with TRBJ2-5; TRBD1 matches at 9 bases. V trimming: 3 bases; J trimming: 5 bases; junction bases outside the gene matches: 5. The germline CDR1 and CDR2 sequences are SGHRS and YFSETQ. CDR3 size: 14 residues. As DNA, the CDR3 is TGCGCCAGCAGCTCTACAGGGGGCTATGAGACCCAGTACTTC. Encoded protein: CASSSTGGYETQYF.

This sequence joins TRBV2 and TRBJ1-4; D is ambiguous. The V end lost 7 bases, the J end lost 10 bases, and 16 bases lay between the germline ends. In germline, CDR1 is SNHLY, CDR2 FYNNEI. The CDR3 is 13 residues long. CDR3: CASTAGVWGKLFF. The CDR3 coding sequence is TGTGCCAGCACTGCCGGGGTGTGGGGAAAACTGTTTTTT.

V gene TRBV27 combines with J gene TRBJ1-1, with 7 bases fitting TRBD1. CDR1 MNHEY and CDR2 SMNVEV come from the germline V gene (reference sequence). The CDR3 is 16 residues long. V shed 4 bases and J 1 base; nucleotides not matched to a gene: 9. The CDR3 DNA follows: TGTGCCAGCAGTTATAACGGGAGGGGGCAGAACACTGAAGCTTTCTTT. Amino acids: CASSYNGRGQNTEAFF.

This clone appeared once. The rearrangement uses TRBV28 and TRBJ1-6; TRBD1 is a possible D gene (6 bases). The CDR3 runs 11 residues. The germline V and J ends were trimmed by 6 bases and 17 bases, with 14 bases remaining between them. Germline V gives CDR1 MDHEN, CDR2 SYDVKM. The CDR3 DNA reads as TGTGCCAGCAGCCAAAACAGGGTAGTCCACTTT. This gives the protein CASSQNRVVHF.

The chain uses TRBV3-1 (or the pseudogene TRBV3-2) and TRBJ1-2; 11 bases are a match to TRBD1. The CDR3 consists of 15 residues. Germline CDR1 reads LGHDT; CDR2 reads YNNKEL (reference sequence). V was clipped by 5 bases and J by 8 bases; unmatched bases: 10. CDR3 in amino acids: CASSYRDRGLNGYTF. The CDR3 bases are TGTGCCAGCAGCTACAGGGACAGGGGGTTAAACGGCTACACCTTC.

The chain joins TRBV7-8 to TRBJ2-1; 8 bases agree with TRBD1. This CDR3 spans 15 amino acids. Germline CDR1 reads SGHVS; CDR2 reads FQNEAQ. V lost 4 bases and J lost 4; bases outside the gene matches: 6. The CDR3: CASSSDRGNYNEQFF. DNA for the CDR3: TGTGCCAGCAGCTCCGACAGGGGTAATTACAATGAGCAGTTCTTC. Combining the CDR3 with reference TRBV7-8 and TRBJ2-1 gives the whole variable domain GAGVSQSPRYKVAKRGQDVALRCDPISGHVSLFWYQQALGQGPEFLTYFQNEAQLDKSGLPSDRFFAERPEGSVSTLKIQRTQQEDSAVYLCASSSDRGNYNEQFFGPGTRLTVL.

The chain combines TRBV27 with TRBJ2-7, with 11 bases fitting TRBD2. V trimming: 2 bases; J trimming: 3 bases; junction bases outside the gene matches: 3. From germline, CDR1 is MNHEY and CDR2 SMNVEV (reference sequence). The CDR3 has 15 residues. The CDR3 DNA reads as TGTGCCAGCAGTTTAAAACTAGCGGGAGTCTACGAGCAGTACTTC. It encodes CASSLKLAGVYEQYF.